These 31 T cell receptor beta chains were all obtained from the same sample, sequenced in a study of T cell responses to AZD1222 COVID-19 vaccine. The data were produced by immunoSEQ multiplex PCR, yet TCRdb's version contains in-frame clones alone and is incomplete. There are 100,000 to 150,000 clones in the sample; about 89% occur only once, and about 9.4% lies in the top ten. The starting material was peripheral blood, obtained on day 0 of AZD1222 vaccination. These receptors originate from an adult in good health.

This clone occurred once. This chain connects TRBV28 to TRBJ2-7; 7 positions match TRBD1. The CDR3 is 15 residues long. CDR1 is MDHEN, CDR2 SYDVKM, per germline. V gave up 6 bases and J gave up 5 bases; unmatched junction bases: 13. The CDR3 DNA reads TGTGCCAGCAGCCTCCTCAGGGCAGGGGGACACGAGCAGTACTTC. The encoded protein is CASSLLRAGGHEQYF.

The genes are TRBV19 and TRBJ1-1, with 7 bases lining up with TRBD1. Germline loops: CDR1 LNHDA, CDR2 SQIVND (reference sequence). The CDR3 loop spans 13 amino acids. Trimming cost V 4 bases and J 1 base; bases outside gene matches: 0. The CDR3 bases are TGTGCCAGTAGTAGGGACAGGAACACTGAAGCTTTCTTT. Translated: CASSRDRNTEAFF.

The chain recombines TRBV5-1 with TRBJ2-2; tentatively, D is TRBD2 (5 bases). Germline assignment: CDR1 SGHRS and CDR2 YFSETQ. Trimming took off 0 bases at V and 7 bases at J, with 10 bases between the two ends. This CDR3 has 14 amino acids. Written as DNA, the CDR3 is TGCGCCAGCAGCTTGGTGGTGGCGGGCGGGGAGCTGTTTTTT. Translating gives CASSLVVAGGELFF.

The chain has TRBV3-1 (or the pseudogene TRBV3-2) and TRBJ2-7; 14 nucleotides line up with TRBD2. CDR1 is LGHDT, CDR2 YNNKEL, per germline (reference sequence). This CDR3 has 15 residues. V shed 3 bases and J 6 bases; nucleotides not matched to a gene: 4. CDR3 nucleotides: TGTGCCAGCAGCCAGGCGGGACTAGCGGGAGCCGAGCAGTACTTC. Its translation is CASSQAGLAGAEQYF.

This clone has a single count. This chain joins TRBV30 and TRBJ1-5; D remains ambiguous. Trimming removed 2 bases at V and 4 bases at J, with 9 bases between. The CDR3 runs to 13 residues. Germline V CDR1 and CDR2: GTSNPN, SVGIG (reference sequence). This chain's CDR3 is CAWSYGRNQPQHF. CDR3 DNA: TGTGCCTGGAGTTACGGACGGAATCAGCCCCAGCATTTT.

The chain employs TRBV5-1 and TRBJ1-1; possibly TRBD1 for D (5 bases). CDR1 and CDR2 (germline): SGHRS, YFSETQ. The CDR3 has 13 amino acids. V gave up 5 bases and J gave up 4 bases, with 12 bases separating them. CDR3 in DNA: TGCGCCAGCAGTTGGGACGTGGTCACTGAAGCTTTCTTT. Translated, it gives CASSWDVVTEAFF.

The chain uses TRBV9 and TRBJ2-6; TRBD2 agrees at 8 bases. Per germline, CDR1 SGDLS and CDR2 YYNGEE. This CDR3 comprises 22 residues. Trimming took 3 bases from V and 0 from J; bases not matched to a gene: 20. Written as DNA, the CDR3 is TGTGCCAGCAGCGCCCGCCCTGATGCCGGGGGGGGGTTCGGCTCTGGGGCCAACGTCCTGACTTTC. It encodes CASSARPDAGGGFGSGANVLTF.

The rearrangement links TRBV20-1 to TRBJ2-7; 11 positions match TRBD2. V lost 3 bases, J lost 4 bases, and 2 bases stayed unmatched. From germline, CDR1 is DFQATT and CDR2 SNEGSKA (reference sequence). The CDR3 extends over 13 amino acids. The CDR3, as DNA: TGCAGTGCTAGTAGACTAGCGGGATACGAGCAGTACTTC. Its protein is CSASRLAGYEQYF.

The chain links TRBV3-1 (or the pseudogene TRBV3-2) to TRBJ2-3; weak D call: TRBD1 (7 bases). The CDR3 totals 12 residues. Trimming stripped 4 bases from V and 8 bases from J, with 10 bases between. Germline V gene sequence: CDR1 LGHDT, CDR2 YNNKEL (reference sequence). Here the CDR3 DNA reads TGTGCCAGCAGCCCTCAGGGGGGTACGCAGTATTTT. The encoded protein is CASSPQGGTQYF.

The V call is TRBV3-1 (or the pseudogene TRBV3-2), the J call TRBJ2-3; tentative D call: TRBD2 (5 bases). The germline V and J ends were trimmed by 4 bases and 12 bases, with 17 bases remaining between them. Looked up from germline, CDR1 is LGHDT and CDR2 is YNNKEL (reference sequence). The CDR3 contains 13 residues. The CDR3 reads CASSPSPARGQYF. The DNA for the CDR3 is TGTGCCAGCAGCCCCTCCCCGGCTCGGGGACAGTATTTT.

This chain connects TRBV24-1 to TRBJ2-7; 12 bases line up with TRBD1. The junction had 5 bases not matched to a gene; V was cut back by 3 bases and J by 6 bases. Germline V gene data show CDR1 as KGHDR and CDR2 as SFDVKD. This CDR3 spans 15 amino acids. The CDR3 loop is CATSDAGTGGFEQYF. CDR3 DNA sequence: TGTGCCACCAGTGATGCCGGGACAGGGGGCTTCGAGCAGTACTTC.

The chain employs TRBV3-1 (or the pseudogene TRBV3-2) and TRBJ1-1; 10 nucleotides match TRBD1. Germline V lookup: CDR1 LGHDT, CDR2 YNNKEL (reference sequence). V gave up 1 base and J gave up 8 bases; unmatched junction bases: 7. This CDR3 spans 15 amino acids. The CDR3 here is CASSQARQGAVEAFF. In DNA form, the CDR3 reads TGTGCCAGCAGCCAAGCCCGACAGGGGGCTGTGGAAGCTTTCTTT.

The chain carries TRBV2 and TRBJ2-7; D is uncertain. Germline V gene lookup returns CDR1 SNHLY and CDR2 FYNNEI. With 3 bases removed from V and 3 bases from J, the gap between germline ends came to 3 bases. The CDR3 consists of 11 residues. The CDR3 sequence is CASSDYYEQYF. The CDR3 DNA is TGTGCCAGCAGTGACTACTACGAGCAGTACTTC.

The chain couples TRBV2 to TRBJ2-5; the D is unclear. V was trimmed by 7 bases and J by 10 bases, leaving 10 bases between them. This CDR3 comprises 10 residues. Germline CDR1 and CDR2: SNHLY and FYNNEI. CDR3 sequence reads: CASTWKIQYF. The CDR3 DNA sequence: TGTGCCAGCACCTGGAAGATCCAGTACTTC.

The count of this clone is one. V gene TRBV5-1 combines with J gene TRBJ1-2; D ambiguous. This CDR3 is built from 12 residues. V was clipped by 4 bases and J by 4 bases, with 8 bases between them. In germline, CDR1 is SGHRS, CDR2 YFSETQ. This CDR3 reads CASSPGSYGYTF. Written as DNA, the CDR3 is TGCGCCAGCAGCCCTGGTTCCTATGGCTACACCTTC.

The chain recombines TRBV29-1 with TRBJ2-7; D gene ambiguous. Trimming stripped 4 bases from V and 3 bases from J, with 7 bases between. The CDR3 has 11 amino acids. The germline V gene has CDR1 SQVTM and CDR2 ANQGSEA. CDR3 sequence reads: CSVAWSYEQYF. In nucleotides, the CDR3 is TGCAGCGTTGCCTGGAGCTACGAGCAGTACTTC.

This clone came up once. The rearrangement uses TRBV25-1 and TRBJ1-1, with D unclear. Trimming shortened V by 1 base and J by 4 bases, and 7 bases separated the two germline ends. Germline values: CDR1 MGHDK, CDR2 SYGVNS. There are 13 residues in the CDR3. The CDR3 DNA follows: TGTGCCAGCAGTGAATGGGGAGTCACTGAAGCTTTCTTT. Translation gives CASSEWGVTEAFF.

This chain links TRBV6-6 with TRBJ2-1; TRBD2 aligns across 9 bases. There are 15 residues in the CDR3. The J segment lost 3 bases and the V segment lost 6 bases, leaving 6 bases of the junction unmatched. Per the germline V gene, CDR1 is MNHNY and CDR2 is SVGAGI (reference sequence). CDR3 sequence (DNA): TGTGCCAGCAGCCAGACTAGCGGAGACTACAATGAGCAGTTCTTC. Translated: CASSQTSGDYNEQFF.

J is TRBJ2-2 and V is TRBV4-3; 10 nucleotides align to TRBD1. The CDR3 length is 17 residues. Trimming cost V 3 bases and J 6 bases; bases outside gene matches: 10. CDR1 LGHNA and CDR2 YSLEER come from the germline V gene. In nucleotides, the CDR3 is TGCGCCAGCAGCCATAAACCGGGACAGGGGTCGGCCGGGGAGCTGTTTTTT. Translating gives CASSHKPGQGSAGELFF.

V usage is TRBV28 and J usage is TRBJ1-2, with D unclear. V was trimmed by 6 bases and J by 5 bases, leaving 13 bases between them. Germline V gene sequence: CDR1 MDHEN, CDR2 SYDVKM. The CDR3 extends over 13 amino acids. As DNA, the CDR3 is TGTGCCAGCAGACGTCGACGGTTATATGGCTACACCTTC. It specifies CASRRRRLYGYTF.

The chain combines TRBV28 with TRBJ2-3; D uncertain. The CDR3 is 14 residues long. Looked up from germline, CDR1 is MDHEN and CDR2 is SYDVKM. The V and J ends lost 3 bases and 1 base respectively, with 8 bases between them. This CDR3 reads CASSFRLGTDTQYF. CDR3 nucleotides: TGTGCCAGCAGTTTCCGTCTCGGCACAGATACGCAGTATTTT.

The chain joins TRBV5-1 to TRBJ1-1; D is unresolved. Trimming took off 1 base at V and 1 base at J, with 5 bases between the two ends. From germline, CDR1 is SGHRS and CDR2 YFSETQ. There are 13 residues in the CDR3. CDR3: CASSLWTNTEAFF. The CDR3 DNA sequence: TGCGCCAGCAGCTTGTGGACGAACACTGAAGCTTTCTTT.

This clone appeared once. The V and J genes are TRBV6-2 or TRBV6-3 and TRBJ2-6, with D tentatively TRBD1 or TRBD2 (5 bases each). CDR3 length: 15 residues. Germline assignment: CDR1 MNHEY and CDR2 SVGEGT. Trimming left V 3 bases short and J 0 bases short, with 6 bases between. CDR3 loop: CASSYGGSGANVLTF. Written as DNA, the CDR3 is TGTGCCAGCAGTTATGGGGGCTCTGGGGCCAACGTCCTGACTTTC.

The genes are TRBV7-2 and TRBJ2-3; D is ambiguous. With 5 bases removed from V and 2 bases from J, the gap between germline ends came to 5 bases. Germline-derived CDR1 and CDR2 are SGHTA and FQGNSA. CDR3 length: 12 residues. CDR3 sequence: CASSRATDTQYF. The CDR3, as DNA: TGTGCCAGCAGCAGGGCCACAGATACGCAGTATTTT.

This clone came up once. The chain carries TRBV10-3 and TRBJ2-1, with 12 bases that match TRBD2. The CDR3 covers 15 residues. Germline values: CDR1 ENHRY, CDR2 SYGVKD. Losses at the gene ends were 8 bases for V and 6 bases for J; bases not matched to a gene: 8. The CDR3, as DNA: TGTGCCATCCGGGGACTAGCGGGTCCGACCAATGAGCAGTTCTTC. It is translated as CAIRGLAGPTNEQFF.

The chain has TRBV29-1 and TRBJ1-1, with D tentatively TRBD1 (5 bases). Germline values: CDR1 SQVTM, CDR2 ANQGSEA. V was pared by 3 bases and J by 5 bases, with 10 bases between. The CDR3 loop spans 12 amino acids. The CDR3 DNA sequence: TGCAGCGTTGAGACCGGGACGACTGAAGCTTTCTTT. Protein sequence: CSVETGTTEAFF.

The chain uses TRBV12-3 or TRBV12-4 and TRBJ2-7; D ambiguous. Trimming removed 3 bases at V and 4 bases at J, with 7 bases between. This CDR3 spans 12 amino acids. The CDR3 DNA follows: TGTGCCAGCAGTTTTAGCCGTTACGAGCAGTACTTC. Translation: CASSFSRYEQYF.

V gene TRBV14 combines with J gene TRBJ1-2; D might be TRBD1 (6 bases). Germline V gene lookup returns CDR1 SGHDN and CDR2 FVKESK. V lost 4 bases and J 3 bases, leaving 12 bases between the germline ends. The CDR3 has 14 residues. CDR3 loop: CASSLGTSDYGYTF. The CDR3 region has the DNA TGTGCCAGCAGCCTAGGGACATCGGACTATGGCTACACCTTC.

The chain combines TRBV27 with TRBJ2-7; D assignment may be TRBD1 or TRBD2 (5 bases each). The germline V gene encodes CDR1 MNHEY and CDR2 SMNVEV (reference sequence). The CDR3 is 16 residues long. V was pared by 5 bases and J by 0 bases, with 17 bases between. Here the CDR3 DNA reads TGTGCCAGCAGTCCCTCGATCGGGGCAAGCTCCTACGAGCAGTACTTC. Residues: CASSPSIGASSYEQYF.

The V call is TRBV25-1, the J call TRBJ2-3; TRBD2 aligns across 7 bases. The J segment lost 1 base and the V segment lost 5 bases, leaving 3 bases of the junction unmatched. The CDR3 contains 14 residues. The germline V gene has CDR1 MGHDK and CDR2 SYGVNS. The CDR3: CASSPLAGTDTQYF. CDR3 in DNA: TGTGCCAGCAGTCCCCTAGCGGGCACAGATACGCAGTATTTT.

This CDR3 is CASSQGPSVNQPQHF. The CDR3 bases are TGTGCCAGCAGCCAGGGCCCCTCGGTAAATCAGCCCCAGCATTTT. This chain connects TRBV3-1 (or the pseudogene TRBV3-2) to TRBJ1-5; D is undetermined. The V end lost 3 bases, the J end lost 4 bases, and 13 bases lay between the germline ends. Germline CDR1 is LGHDT and CDR2 is YNNKEL (reference sequence). This CDR3 has 15 amino acids.